Listed here are 24 T cell receptor beta chains from one sample, sequenced in a study of blood T cell repertoires in COVID-19. Some clones are missing from TCRdb's copy, which holds only in-frame ones; the method was immunoSEQ multiplex PCR. The sample has about 270,000 clones, approximately 90% seen once. Sequenced: PBMCs or T cells enriched from blood (not recorded which). The receptors were gathered from a woman in her sixties or seventies in a cohort exposed to, infected with or recovered from COVID-19 (not recorded which).

The rearrangement uses TRBV6-5 and TRBJ1-4; 9 nucleotides match TRBD1. In germline, CDR1 is MNHEY, CDR2 SVGAGI. The V gene end was trimmed by 5 bases and the J gene end by 7 bases; junction bases not matched to a gene: 5. CDR3 length: 14 residues. DNA for the CDR3: TGTGCCAGCAGTCGGACAGGGGCACGTGAAAAACTGTTTTTT. Amino acid sequence: CASSRTGAREKLFF.

This chain links TRBV2 with TRBJ1-6; unclear D gene. Deletions cut 7 bases from V and 4 bases from J, with 5 bases between. CDR1 is SNHLY, CDR2 FYNNEI, per germline. This CDR3 region has 12 residues. The CDR3 DNA is TGTGCCAGCAACCAGTATAATTCACCCCTCCACTTT. As protein: CASNQYNSPLHF.

V usage is TRBV6-5 and J usage is TRBJ2-1; TRBD2 matches at 9 bases. J lost 7 bases, V lost 11 bases, and 12 bases had no gene match. This CDR3 comprises 14 residues. CDR1 is MNHEY, CDR2 SVGAGI, per germline. CDR3 protein: CAVRGLAGSNEQFF. CDR3 nucleotides: TGTGCCGTCCGGGGGCTAGCGGGATCTAATGAGCAGTTCTTC.

The J gene is TRBJ1-5, the V gene TRBV27; D ambiguous. CDR3 length equals 12 residues. V was shortened by 6 bases and J by 0 bases, with 3 bases between the two germline ends. Germline CDR1 MNHEY, CDR2 SMNVEV (reference sequence). The CDR3 sequence is CASSHSNQPQHF. The CDR3 DNA follows: TGTGCCAGCAGCCATAGCAATCAGCCCCAGCATTTT.

The chain is built from TRBV12-5 and TRBJ2-7, with 8 bases that match TRBD1. This CDR3 contains 17 residues. V lost 3 bases and J lost 3; bases outside the gene matches: 13. Germline CDR1 and CDR2: LGHNT and FRNRAP. CDR3 nucleotide sequence: TGTGCTAGTGGTTTCTTCGATCGGACAGGGACGCGCTACGAGCAGTACTTC. It encodes CASGFFDRTGTRYEQYF. Supplemented by reference TRBV12-5 and TRBJ2-7, the full variable domain reads DARVTQTPRHKVTEMGQEVTMRCQPILGHNTVFWYRQTMMQGLELLAYFRNRAPLDDSGMPKDRFSAEMPDATLATLKIQPSEPRDSAVYFCASGFFDRTGTRYEQYFGPGTRLTVT.

CDR3 nucleotides: TGTGCCAGCAGCTTAGTTTCATCGGGGGCTGAAGCTTTCTTT. Protein product: CASSLVSSGAEAFF. This chain links TRBV7-2 with TRBJ1-1; D perhaps matches TRBD1 (5 bases). The germline V gene has CDR1 SGHTA and CDR2 FQGNSA. The CDR3 has 14 amino acids. Trimming stripped 1 base from V and 6 bases from J, with 12 bases between. Based on the CDR3 plus reference TRBV7-2 and TRBJ1-1, the full variable domain is GAGVSQSPSNKVTEKGKDVELRCDPISGHTALYWYRQSLGQGLEFLIYFQGNSAPDKSGLPSDRFSAERTGGSVSTLTIQRTQQEDSAVYLCASSLVSSGAEAFFGQGTRLTVV.

The V gene is TRBV4-1, the J gene TRBJ2-5; 7 bases are shared with TRBD1. Germline V gene data show CDR1 as MGHRA and CDR2 as YSYEKL. This CDR3 comprises 15 residues. V lost 1 base, J lost 5 bases, and 7 bases stayed unmatched. Written as DNA, the CDR3 is TGCGCCAGCAGCCAAGGGGCAGGGGGAATGGAGACCCAGTACTTC. This translates into CASSQGAGGMETQYF.

The chain joins TRBV12-3 or TRBV12-4 to TRBJ2-3; D might be TRBD2 (5 bases). The CDR3 totals 13 residues. V lost 7 bases and J lost 5, with 13 bases in between. For the CDR3, the DNA is TGTGCCAGCACTCCTTCAGAGGGAGATACGCAGTATTTT. Amino acid sequence: CASTPSEGDTQYF.

V gene TRBV5-5 combines with J gene TRBJ1-4, with unresolved D. Trimming stripped 0 bases from V and 4 bases from J, with 7 bases between. Germline V gene data show CDR1 as SGHKS and CDR2 as YYEKEE (reference sequence). The CDR3 runs 14 residues. In nucleotides, the CDR3 is TGTGCCAGCAGCTTGGGGGCCAGTAATGAAAAACTGTTTTTT. Its translation is CASSLGASNEKLFF.

The chain carries TRBV3-1 (or the pseudogene TRBV3-2) and TRBJ2-7, with 11 bases lining up with TRBD2. Germline CDR1 reads LGHDT; CDR2 reads YNNKEL (reference sequence). The CDR3 extends over 14 amino acids. V lost 6 bases, J lost 4 bases, and 5 bases stayed unmatched. CDR3 in amino acids: CASSFSGRGYEQYF. The CDR3 DNA sequence: TGTGCCAGCAGTTTTAGCGGGAGGGGGTACGAGCAGTACTTC.

V and J are TRBV5-1 and TRBJ2-7; weak D call: TRBD1 (6 bases). The CDR3 has 14 residues. Deletions cut 4 bases from V and 3 bases from J, with 14 bases between. Germline assignment: CDR1 SGHRS and CDR2 YFSETQ. CDR3 loop: CASSALGTNYEQYF. The CDR3 nucleotides read TGCGCCAGCAGCGCCCTCGGGACAAACTACGAGCAGTACTTC.

V gene TRBV30 combines with J gene TRBJ1-2, with 7 bases that match TRBD1. CDR1 GTSNPN and CDR2 SVGIG come from the germline V gene (reference sequence). V shed 5 bases, J shed 0 bases, and the junction held 12 bases outside the gene matches. The CDR3 spans 16 residues. The CDR3 DNA follows: TGTGCCTGGGTCCCACAGGGGCGTACAACTAACTATGGCTACACCTTC. This sequence encodes CAWVPQGRTTNYGYTF.

In DNA, the CDR3 is TGTGCCAGCAGCCAAGGCCCTATTGAGCAGTTCTTC. The encoded protein is CASSQGPIEQFF. The chain uses TRBV3-1 (or the pseudogene TRBV3-2) and TRBJ2-1; D unclear. The CDR3 is 12 residues long. Trimming cost V 1 base and J 9 bases, with 7 bases left between them. In germline, CDR1 is LGHDT, CDR2 YNNKEL (reference sequence).

This chain connects TRBV7-2 to TRBJ1-2; D gene unclear. Trimming left V 3 bases short and J 6 bases short, with 8 bases between. This CDR3 contains 12 residues. The germline CDR1 and CDR2 sequences are SGHTA and FQGNSA. The chain's CDR3 is CASSFSGDGYTF. CDR3 nucleotide sequence: TGTGCCAGCAGCTTTTCGGGAGATGGCTACACCTTC.

The chain carries TRBV4-1 and TRBJ2-7, with 15 bases aligning to TRBD2. This CDR3 has 19 residues. V lost 1 base to trimming and J lost 2 bases; unmatched junction nucleotides: 9. The V gene's germline CDR1 is MGHRA and CDR2 YSYEKL. The CDR3 loop reads CASSQARTSGRALAYEQYF. CDR3 in DNA: TGCGCCAGCAGCCAAGCTAGGACTAGCGGGAGGGCCCTCGCCTACGAGCAGTACTTC.

The chain carries TRBV5-4 and TRBJ2-5; possible D gene TRBD2, 6 bases. This CDR3 has 11 residues. V gave up 4 bases and J gave up 14 bases, with 15 bases separating them. The germline gives CDR1 SGHNT, CDR2 YYREEE (reference sequence). In DNA form, the CDR3 reads TGTGCCAGCAGCGCCGGGGGTAAAAGATACTTC. Its translation is CASSAGGKRYF. Drawing the rest from reference TRBV5-4 and TRBJ2-5, the complete variable domain is ETGVTQSPTHLIKTRGQQVTLRCSSQSGHNTVSWYQQALGQGPQFIFQYYREEENGRGNFPPRFSGLQFPNYSSELNVNALELDDSALYLCASSAGGKRYFGPGTRLLVL.

The V call is TRBV7-9, the J call TRBJ2-1; 7 nucleotides align to TRBD2. The CDR3 has 15 amino acids. The V and J ends lost 1 base and 3 bases, in that order; junction bases with no gene match: 3. Germline CDR1 and CDR2: SEHNR and FQNEAQ (reference sequence). As DNA, the CDR3 is TGTGCCAGCAGCTTAGGTGCGGGAGACTACAATGAGCAGTTCTTC. It specifies CASSLGAGDYNEQFF.

This chain connects TRBV28 to TRBJ2-2; 7 bases are shared with TRBD1. With V trimmed by 7 bases and J by 1 base, 3 bases remained unmatched. In germline, CDR1 is MDHEN, CDR2 SYDVKM. The CDR3 spans 14 residues. DNA of the CDR3: TGTGCCAGCACAAGACAGGGGAACACCGGGGAGCTGTTTTTT. It yields the protein CASTRQGNTGELFF.

This chain uses TRBV19 with TRBJ2-7; TRBD1 matches 9 bases. Per the germline V gene, CDR1 is LNHDA and CDR2 is SQIVND (reference sequence). V dropped 3 bases and J dropped 0; count of bases not matched to a gene: 0. This CDR3 has 14 amino acids. The CDR3 is CASSMGQGSYEQYF. CDR3 DNA sequence: TGTGCCAGTAGTATGGGACAGGGCTCCTACGAGCAGTACTTC.

The chain joins TRBV5-1 to TRBJ1-5; perhaps TRBD1 as D (6 bases). The germline V and J ends were trimmed by 0 bases and 0 bases, with 16 bases remaining between them. CDR1 and CDR2 (germline): SGHRS, YFSETQ. The CDR3 consists of 18 residues. The CDR3 DNA sequence: TGCGCCAGCAGCTTGGATGGGGGCTGGCCCTATAGCAATCAGCCCCAGCATTTT. It is translated as CASSLDGGWPYSNQPQHF.

This rearrangement joins TRBV7-9 to TRBJ1-1; D possibly corresponds to TRBD1 (5 bases). The germline CDR1 and CDR2 sequences are SEHNR and FQNEAQ (reference sequence). The CDR3 spans 12 residues. With 1 base removed from V and 7 bases from J, the gap between germline ends came to 7 bases. The CDR3 here is CASSLGQGEAFF. Here the CDR3 DNA reads TGTGCCAGCAGCTTAGGGCAGGGTGAAGCTTTCTTT.

The genes are TRBV27 and TRBJ1-1; no reliable D call. V was shortened by 3 bases and J by 4 bases, with 12 bases between the two germline ends. Germline CDR1 is MNHEY and CDR2 is SMNVEV (reference sequence). The CDR3 sequence is 14 residues long. The CDR3 here is CASSLRSLGTEAFF. CDR3 bases: TGTGCCAGCAGTTTGAGGAGCCTCGGCACTGAAGCTTTCTTT.

The rearrangement joins TRBV20-1 to TRBJ1-2; 8 bases are a match to TRBD1. This CDR3 region has 14 residues. Germline V gene sequence: CDR1 DFQATT, CDR2 SNEGSKA (reference sequence). V dropped 3 bases and J dropped 3; count of bases not matched to a gene: 6. As DNA, the CDR3 is TGCAGTGCTAGTCTCCCAGGGGGCGACTATGGCTACACCTTC. This encodes CSASLPGGDYGYTF.

This clone turned up a few times. One end of the junction is discordant with germline, which a read error may explain. The chain recombines TRBV19 with TRBJ2-7, with 15 bases identical to TRBD2. The CDR3 loop spans 15 amino acids. Germline loops: CDR1 LNHDA, CDR2 SQIVND (reference sequence). CDR3 sequence reads: CASSNQGLAGGPVHF. DNA of the CDR3: TGTGCCAGTAGTAATCAAGGACTAGCGGGAGGGCCGGTACACTTC.